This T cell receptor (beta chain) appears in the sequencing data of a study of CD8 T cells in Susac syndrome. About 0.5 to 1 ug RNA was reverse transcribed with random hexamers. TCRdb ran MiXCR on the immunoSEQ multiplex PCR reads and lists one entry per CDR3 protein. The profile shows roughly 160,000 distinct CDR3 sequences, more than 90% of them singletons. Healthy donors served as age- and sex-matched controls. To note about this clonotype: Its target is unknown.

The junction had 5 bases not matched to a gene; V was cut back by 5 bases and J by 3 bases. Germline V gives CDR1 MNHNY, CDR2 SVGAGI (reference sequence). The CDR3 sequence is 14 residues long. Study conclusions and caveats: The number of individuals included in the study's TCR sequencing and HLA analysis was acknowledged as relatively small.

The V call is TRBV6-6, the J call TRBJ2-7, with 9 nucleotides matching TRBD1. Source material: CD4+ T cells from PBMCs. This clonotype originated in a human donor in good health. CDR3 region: CASSHRDRVYEQYF. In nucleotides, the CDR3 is TGTGCCAGCAGTCACCGGGACAGGGTCTACGAGCAGTACTTC.